Presented here are 21 T cell receptor beta chains from one specimen sequenced in a study of T cell repertoires in cytomegalovirus infection. TCRdb fed the reads into MiXCR, producing one record per CDR3 protein. The table lists 700,000 to 900,000 distinct CDR3 sequences, 25% to 30% of them singletons. Their antigens are not known. The sequenced sample was cultured CD8+ T cells from PBMCs, obtained from culture after CMV antigen stimulation. The receptors were gathered from a human donor in good health (CMV status not recorded). Some clones in this sample may be carry-over from other donors' samples.

This clonotype has only one observation. V and J are TRBV27 and TRBJ2-4, with 10 positions matching TRBD2. The CDR3 has 17 residues. Germline CDR1 and CDR2: MNHEY and SMNVEV (reference sequence). The trim removed 1 base at V and 0 bases at J, leaving 3 bases unmatched. This CDR3 is CASSLYGTSEAKNIQYF. For the CDR3, the DNA is TGTGCCAGCAGTTTATATGGGACTAGCGAAGCCAAAAACATTCAGTACTTC.

The chain recombines TRBV12-3 or TRBV12-4 with TRBJ1-5, with TRBD1 as a possible D gene (6 bases). This CDR3 is 15 amino acids long. Trimming removed 6 bases from V and 0 bases from J, with 12 bases in between. The CDR3 nucleotides read TGTGCCAGCAGCGTCGGGGGGCTTAGCAATCAGCCCCAGCATTTT. Translated, it gives CASSVGGLSNQPQHF.

The V and J genes are TRBV29-1 and TRBJ1-2, with TRBD1 identical over 7 bases. The CDR3 is 14 amino acids. Germline assignment: CDR1 SQVTM and CDR2 ANQGSEA. The V segment lost 4 bases and the J segment 0 bases; nucleotides outside the gene matches: 5. CDR3 bases: TGCAGCGTTGGAGAGGGGGCAACTAACTATGGCTACACCTTC. Translation: CSVGEGATNYGYTF.

CDR3 protein: CASSQVGEGEKLFF. CDR3 DNA sequence: TGCGCCAGCAGCCAAGTTGGGGAAGGTGAAAAACTGTTTTTT. The chain employs TRBV4-1 and TRBJ1-4; D is unclear. CDR1 is MGHRA, CDR2 YSYEKL, per germline. This CDR3 is built from 14 residues. V lost 1 base and J lost 7, with 10 bases in between.

The chain couples TRBV5-6 to TRBJ1-1; no reliable D call. Looked up from germline, CDR1 is SGHDT and CDR2 is YYEEEE. The CDR3 contains 13 residues. V was clipped by 4 bases and J by 4 bases, with 11 bases between them. CDR3 coding DNA: TGTGCCAGCAGCGACCAAAGGTTCACTGAAGCTTTCTTT. Encoded protein: CASSDQRFTEAFF.

This clonotype was detected a few times. The chain joins TRBV23-1 to TRBJ1-6, with a tentative D call TRBD1 (6 bases). TRBV23-1 counts as an open reading frame of uncertain function. CDR3 size: 18 residues. The V and J ends lost 6 bases and 1 base respectively, with 19 bases between them. The CDR3 here is CASRPQQGAGSYNSPLHF. The CDR3 DNA reads TGCGCCAGCAGACCCCAACAGGGCGCGGGGTCCTATAATTCACCCCTCCACTTT.

The table lists this clonotype with a count of one. This chain joins TRBV5-5 and TRBJ1-1; D uncertain. V lost 4 bases and J 6 bases, leaving 13 bases between the germline ends. Germline loops: CDR1 SGHKS, CDR2 YYEKEE (reference sequence). This CDR3 comprises 13 residues. Here the CDR3 DNA reads TGTGCCAGCAGCCCGCGCGGCCGGGCTGAAGCTTTCTTT. Residues: CASSPRGRAEAFF.

This chain connects TRBV15 to TRBJ2-4; 9 bases map to TRBD1. The CDR3 totals 14 residues. V shed 1 base and J 5 bases; nucleotides not matched to a gene: 0. Per germline, CDR1 LNHNV and CDR2 YYDKDF (reference sequence). The DNA of the CDR3 is TGTGCCACCAGCAGAGGGACAGGGGAAAACATTCAGTACTTC. Translating it yields CATSRGTGENIQYF.

The chain uses TRBV28 and TRBJ2-6; no definite D call. Trimming removed 1 base from V and 0 bases from J, with 7 bases in between. This CDR3 is 16 amino acids long. CDR1 and CDR2 (germline): MDHEN, SYDVKM. The CDR3 is CASSLFGLSGANVLTF. The CDR3 region has the DNA TGTGCCAGCAGTTTATTCGGCCTCTCTGGGGCCAACGTCCTGACTTTC. Drawing the rest from reference TRBV28 and TRBJ2-6, the complete variable domain is DVKVTQSSRYLVKRTGEKVFLECVQDMDHENMFWYRQDPGLGLRLIYFSYDVKMKEKGDIPEGYSVSREKKERFSLILESASTNQTSMYLCASSLFGLSGANVLTFGAGSRLTVL.

This clonotype turned up a few times. V is TRBV5-1 and J is TRBJ1-1, with 9 bases aligning to TRBD1. CDR1 is SGHRS, CDR2 YFSETQ, per germline. The CDR3 is 16 amino acids. The V segment lost 0 bases and the J segment 1 base; nucleotides outside the gene matches: 4. The CDR3 nucleotides are TGCGCCAGCAGCTTGGCCGGGACAGGGTCGAACACTGAAGCTTTCTTT. Protein: CASSLAGTGSNTEAFF.

The chain joins TRBV4-3 to TRBJ2-1, with unresolved D. The CDR3 runs 14 residues. Germline V CDR1 and CDR2: LGHNA, YSLEER. Trimming took 2 bases from V and 7 from J, leaving 12 bases between them. The CDR3 is CASSQLMGGNEQFF. The CDR3 DNA sequence: TGCGCCAGCAGCCAACTAATGGGTGGGAATGAGCAGTTCTTC.

V and J are TRBV27 and TRBJ1-2, with a weak D call TRBD1 (5 bases). The CDR3 length is 16 residues. Germline V gene data show CDR1 as MNHEY and CDR2 as SMNVEV (reference sequence). Trimming removed 6 bases from V and 1 base from J, with 18 bases in between. CDR3 sequence reads: CASRSSREVFNYGYTF. CDR3 DNA sequence: TGTGCCAGCAGGTCATCCAGGGAGGTTTTTAACTATGGCTACACCTTC.

The chain links TRBV6-5 to TRBJ1-2; 9 nucleotides align to TRBD1. The CDR3 sequence is 15 residues long. Germline CDR1 and CDR2: MNHEY and SVGAGI. Losses at the gene ends were 0 bases for V and 6 bases for J; bases not matched to a gene: 5. The CDR3 DNA sequence: TGTGCCAGCAGTTACTCTTCCGGGGACAGGGATGGCTACACCTTC. It encodes CASSYSSGDRDGYTF.

The rearrangement links TRBV7-8 to TRBJ1-1; 9 nucleotides match TRBD1. V shed 7 bases and J 0 bases; nucleotides not matched to a gene: 6. Germline V gene data show CDR1 as SGHVS and CDR2 as FQNEAQ. CDR3 size: 15 residues. For the CDR3, the DNA is TGTGCCAGCATCAAGGGACAGGGTCTGAACACTGAAGCTTTCTTT. Translation: CASIKGQGLNTEAFF.

The sample holds many counts of this clonotype. The chain recombines TRBV7-6 with TRBJ1-6; TRBD1 aligns across 10 bases. CDR3 size: 16 residues. Trimming cost V 1 base and J 8 bases; bases outside gene matches: 5. CDR1 is SGHVS and CDR2 is FNYEAQ in the germline V gene. The CDR3 bases are TGTGCCAGCAGCTTAGGCGGGGACAGGGGAGATTCACCCCTCCACTTT. It translates to CASSLGGDRGDSPLHF. The variable domain in full, with the rest retrieved from reference TRBV7-6 and TRBJ1-6, is GAGVSQSPRYKVTKRGQDVALRCDPISGHVSLYWYRQALGQGPEFLTYFNYEAQQDKSGLPNDRFSAERPEGSISTLTIQRTEQRDSAMYRCASSLGGDRGDSPLHFGNGTRLTVT.

This chain connects TRBV12-3 or TRBV12-4 to TRBJ1-5; weak D call: TRBD1 (6 bases). The length of the CDR3 is 15 residues. Trimming took 5 bases from V and 0 from J, leaving 11 bases between them. CDR3 coding DNA: TGTGCCAGCAGTACAGGGCGATATAGCAATCAGCCCCAGCATTTT. It codes for CASSTGRYSNQPQHF.

Comment on this clonotype: Here the CDR3 omits its conserved ending phenylalanine or tryptophan, so a read error is the likely source. The chain recombines TRBV6-1 with TRBJ2-5; D perhaps matches TRBD2 (6 bases). V was shortened by 5 bases and J by 3 bases, with 16 bases between the two germline ends. From germline, CDR1 is MNHNS and CDR2 SASEGT. The CDR3 is 15 amino acids. CDR3 in DNA: TGTGCCAGCAGTTACGACGGGGGAGAAGAAGAGACCCAGTACCTC. Translation: CASSYDGGEEETQYL.

This clonotype has more than one count but fewer than ten. The rearrangement uses TRBV29-1 and TRBJ2-1; D might be TRBD1 (6 bases). The CDR3 is 13 amino acids. V lost 7 bases to trimming and J lost 1 base, with 11 bases between them. From germline, CDR1 is SQVTM and CDR2 ANQGSEA. The CDR3 DNA sequence: TGCAGCGGGACAGCTTCTTCCTACAATGAGCAGTTCTTC. Protein: CSGTASSYNEQFF.

This chain uses TRBV11-2 with TRBJ2-2; 14 bases are shared with TRBD2. V trimming: 5 bases; J trimming: 7 bases; junction bases outside the gene matches: 9. The CDR3 is 17 amino acids. From germline, CDR1 is SGHAT and CDR2 FQNNGV. CDR3 nucleotides: TGTGCCAGCAGCCATAGACTAGCGGGGGGGCAGGTCGGGGAGCTGTTTTTT. It is translated as CASSHRLAGGQVGELFF.

Here the CDR3 reads CASGPVGGNQPQHF. The DNA of the CDR3 is TGTGCCAGCGGCCCAGTGGGGGGCAATCAGCCCCAGCATTTT. The chain couples TRBV7-9 to TRBJ1-5; D might be TRBD1 (5 bases). The V and J ends lost 8 bases and 2 bases respectively, with 13 bases between them. CDR1 and CDR2 (germline): SEHNR, FQNEAQ (reference sequence). The CDR3 runs 14 residues.

The CDR3 spells CASSPEHKIQETQYF. Written as DNA, the CDR3 is TGTGCCAGCAGCCCCGAACACAAGATACAAGAGACCCAGTACTTC. V and J are TRBV9 and TRBJ2-5; D ambiguous. The CDR3 totals 15 residues. Germline CDR1 and CDR2: SGDLS and YYNGEE. V lost 4 bases, J lost 2 bases, and 15 bases lay in between.